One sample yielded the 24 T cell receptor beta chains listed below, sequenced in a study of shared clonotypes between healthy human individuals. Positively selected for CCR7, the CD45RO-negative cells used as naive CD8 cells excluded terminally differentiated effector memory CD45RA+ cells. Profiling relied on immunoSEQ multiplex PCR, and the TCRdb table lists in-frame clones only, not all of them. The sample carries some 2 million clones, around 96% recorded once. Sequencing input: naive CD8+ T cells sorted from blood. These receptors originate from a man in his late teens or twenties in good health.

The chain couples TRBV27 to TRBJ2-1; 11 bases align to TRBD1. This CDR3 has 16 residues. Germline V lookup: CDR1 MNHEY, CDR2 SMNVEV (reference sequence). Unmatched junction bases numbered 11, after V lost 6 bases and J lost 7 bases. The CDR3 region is CASSRGQGAQMNEQFF. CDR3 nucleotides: TGTGCCAGCAGCCGAGGACAGGGGGCGCAAATGAATGAGCAGTTCTTC.

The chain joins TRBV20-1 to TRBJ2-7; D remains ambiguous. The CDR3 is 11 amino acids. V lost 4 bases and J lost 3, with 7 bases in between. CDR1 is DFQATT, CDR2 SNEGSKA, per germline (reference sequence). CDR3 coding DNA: TGCAGTGCTAAAAGTCTCTACGAGCAGTACTTC. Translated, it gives CSAKSLYEQYF.

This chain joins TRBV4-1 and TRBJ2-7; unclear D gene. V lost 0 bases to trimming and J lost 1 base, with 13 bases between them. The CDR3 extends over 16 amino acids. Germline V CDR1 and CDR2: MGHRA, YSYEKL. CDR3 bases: TGCGCCAGCAGCCAAGAGCCGGCGACCTTATCCTACGAGCAGTACTTC. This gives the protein CASSQEPATLSYEQYF.

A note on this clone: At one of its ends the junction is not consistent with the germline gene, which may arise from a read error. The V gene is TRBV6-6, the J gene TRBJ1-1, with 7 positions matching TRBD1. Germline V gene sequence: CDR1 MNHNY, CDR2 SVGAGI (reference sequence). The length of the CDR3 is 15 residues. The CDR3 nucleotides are TGTGTCAGCAGTTCACAAGGGACAGTTTACACTGAAGCTTTCTTT. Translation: CVSSSQGTVYTEAFF.

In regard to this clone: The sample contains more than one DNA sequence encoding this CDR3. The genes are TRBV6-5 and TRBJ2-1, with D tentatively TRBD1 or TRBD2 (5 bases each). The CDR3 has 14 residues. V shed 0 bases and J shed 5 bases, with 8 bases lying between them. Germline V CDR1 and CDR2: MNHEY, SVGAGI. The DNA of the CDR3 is TGTGCCAGCAGTTACTCGAGAGGGGACAATGAGCAGTTCTTC. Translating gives CASSYSRGDNEQFF.

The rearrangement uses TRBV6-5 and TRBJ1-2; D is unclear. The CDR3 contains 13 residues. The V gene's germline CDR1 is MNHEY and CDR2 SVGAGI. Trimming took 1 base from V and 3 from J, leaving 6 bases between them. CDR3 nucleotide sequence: TGTGCCAGCAGTTACTACACGGACTATGGCTACACCTTC. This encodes CASSYYTDYGYTF.

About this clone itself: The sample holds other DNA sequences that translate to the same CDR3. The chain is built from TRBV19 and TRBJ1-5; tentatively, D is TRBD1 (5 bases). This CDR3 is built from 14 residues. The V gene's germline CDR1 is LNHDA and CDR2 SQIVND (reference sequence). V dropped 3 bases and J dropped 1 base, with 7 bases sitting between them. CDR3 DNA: TGTGCCAGTAGTATTAGGGACAGCAATCAGCCCCAGCATTTT. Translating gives CASSIRDSNQPQHF.

DNA for the CDR3: TGCGCCAGCAGCTTGGTCCGGGACAGGGAAGGCAATGAGCAGTTCTTC. The encoded protein is CASSLVRDREGNEQFF. The chain combines TRBV5-1 with TRBJ2-1; 9 nucleotides agree with TRBD1. Germline CDR1 reads SGHRS; CDR2 reads YFSETQ. V was pared by 0 bases and J by 6 bases, with 7 bases of the junction left unmatched. The CDR3 runs 16 residues. Drawing the rest from reference TRBV5-1 and TRBJ2-1, the complete variable domain is KAGVTQTPRYLIKTRGQQVTLSCSPISGHRSVSWYQQTPGQGLQFLFEYFSETQRNKGNFPGRFSGRQFSNSRSEMNVSTLELGDSALYLCASSLVRDREGNEQFFGPGTRLTVL.

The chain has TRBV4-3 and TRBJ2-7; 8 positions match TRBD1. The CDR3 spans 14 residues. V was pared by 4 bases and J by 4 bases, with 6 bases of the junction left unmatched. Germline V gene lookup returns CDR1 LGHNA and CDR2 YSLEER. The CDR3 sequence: CASSPYRGTYEQYF. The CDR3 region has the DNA TGCGCCAGCAGCCCCTACAGGGGGACTTACGAGCAGTACTTC.

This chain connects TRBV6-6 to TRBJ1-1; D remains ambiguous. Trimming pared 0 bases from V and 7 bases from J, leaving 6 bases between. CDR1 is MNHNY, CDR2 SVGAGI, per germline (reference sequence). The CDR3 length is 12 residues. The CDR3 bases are TGTGCCAGCAGTTACTCAGGCGTTGAAGCTTTCTTT. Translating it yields CASSYSGVEAFF.

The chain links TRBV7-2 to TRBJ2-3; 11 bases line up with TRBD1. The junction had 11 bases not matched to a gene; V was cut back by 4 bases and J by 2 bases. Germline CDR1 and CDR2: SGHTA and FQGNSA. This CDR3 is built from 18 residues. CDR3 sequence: CASSSYPGQGGVTDTQYF. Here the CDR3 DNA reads TGTGCCAGCAGCTCTTACCCGGGACAGGGGGGGGTCACAGATACGCAGTATTTT.

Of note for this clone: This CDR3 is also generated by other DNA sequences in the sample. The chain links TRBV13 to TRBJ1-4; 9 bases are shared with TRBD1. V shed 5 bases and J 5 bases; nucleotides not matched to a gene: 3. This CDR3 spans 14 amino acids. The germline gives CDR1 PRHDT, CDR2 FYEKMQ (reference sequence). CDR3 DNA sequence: TGTGCCAGCAGCATTGGGACAGGGAATGAAAAACTGTTTTTT. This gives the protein CASSIGTGNEKLFF.

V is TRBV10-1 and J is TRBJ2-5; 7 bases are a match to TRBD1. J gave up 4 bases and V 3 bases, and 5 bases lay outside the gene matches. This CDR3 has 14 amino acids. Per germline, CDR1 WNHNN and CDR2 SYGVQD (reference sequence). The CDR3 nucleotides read TGCGCCAGCAGTGATCCACAGGGGCGAGAGACCCAGTACTTC. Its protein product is CASSDPQGRETQYF.

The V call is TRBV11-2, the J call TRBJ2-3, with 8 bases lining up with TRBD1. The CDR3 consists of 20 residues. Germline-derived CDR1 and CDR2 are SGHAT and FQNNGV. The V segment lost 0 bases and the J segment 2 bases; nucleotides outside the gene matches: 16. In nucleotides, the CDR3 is TGTGCCAGCAGCTTAGAAGGTGGGACAGGACTCAACCCGCCCACAGATACGCAGTATTTT. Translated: CASSLEGGTGLNPPTDTQYF.

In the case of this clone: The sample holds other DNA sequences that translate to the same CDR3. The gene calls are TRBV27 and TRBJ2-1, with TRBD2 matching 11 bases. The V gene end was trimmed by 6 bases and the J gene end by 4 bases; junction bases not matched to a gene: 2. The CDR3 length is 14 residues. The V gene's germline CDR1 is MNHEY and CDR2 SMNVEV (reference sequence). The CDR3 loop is CASRLAGAYNEQFF. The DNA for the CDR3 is TGTGCCAGCAGACTAGCGGGGGCTTACAATGAGCAGTTCTTC.

The CDR3 here is CASSYWDRDSYEQYF. DNA for the CDR3: TGTGCCAGCAGTTACTGGGACAGGGATTCGTACGAGCAGTACTTC. The chain recombines TRBV6-5 with TRBJ2-7, with TRBD1 matching over 9 bases. Germline CDR1 MNHEY, CDR2 SVGAGI. The CDR3 covers 15 residues. Unmatched junction bases numbered 5, after V lost 1 base and J lost 4 bases.

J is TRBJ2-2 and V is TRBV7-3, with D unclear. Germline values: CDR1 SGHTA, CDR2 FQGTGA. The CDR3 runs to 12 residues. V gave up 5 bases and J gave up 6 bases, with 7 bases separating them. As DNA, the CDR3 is TGTGCCAGCAGCCCTTCTGCCGGGGAGCTGTTTTTT. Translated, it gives CASSPSAGELFF.

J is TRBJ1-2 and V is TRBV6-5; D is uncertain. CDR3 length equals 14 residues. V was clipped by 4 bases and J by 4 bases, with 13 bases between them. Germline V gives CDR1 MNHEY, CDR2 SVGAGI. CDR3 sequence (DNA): TGTGCCAGCAGTTCCCTAGACCGAGCCTATGGCTACACCTTC. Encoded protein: CASSSLDRAYGYTF.

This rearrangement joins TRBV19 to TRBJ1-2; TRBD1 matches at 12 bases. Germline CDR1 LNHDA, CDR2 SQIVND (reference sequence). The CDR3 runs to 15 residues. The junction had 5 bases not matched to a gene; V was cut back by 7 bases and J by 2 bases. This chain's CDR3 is CASTGTGGANYGYTF. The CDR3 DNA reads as TGTGCCAGTACCGGGACAGGGGGCGCCAACTATGGCTACACCTTC.

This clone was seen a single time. Written as DNA, the CDR3 is TGTGCCAGCAGCACGGGACTGGGGGAAAAACTGTTTTTT. Protein product: CASSTGLGEKLFF. The chain couples TRBV5-4 to TRBJ1-4; perhaps TRBD1 as D (5 bases). The germline V gene encodes CDR1 SGHNT and CDR2 YYREEE (reference sequence). This CDR3 has 13 residues. V lost 4 bases and J 8 bases, leaving 12 bases between the germline ends.

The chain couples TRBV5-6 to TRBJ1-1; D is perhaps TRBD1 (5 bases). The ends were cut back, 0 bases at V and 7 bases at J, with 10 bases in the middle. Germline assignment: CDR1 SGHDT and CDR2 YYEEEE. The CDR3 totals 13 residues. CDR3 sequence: CASSLGGENEAFF. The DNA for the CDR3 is TGTGCCAGCAGCTTGGGAGGGGAGAATGAAGCTTTCTTT.

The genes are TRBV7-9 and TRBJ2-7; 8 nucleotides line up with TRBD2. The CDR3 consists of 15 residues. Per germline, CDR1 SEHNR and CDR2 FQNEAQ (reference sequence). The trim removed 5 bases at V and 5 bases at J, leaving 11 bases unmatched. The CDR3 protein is CASSQITSGEDEQYF. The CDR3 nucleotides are TGTGCCAGCAGCCAAATTACTAGCGGAGAGGACGAGCAGTACTTC. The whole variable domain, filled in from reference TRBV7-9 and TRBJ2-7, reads DTGVSQNPRHKITKRGQNVTFRCDPISEHNRLYWYRQTLGQGPEFLTYFQNEAQLEKSRLLSDRFSAERPKGSFSTLEIQRTEQGDSAMYLCASSQITSGEDEQYFGPGTRLTVT.

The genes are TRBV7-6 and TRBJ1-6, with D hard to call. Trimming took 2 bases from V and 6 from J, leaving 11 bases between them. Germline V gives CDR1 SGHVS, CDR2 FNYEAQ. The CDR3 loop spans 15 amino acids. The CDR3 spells CASSLTSEPNSPLHF. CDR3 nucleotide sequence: TGTGCCAGCAGCTTAACCTCCGAACCTAATTCACCCCTCCACTTT.

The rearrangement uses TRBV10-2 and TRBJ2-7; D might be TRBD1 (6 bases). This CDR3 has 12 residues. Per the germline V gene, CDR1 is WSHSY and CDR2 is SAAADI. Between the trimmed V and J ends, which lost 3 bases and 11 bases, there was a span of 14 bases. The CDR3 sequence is CASSEYGTREYF. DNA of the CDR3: TGCGCCAGCAGTGAATACGGGACAAGGGAGTACTTC.